The clone carrying this T cell receptor beta chain was seen only a few times. The target antigen is unknown. CDR3 size: 12 residues. The V segment lost 7 bases and the J segment 11 bases; nucleotides outside the gene matches: 7. Germline CDR1 and CDR2: MNHEY and SVGEGT. MiXCR, applied by TCRdb to the reads, yields one record per CDR3 protein. The table includes just under 500,000 distinct CDR3 sequences, more than 30% detected once. The data derive from a study of T cell repertoires in cytomegalovirus infection. As for the study in general: CMV epitopes in the study were HLA-C-restricted (recently identified) and HLA-B-restricted (well studied). Public TCR beta signatures marked donors with CMV infection and the matching HLA. Study-wide findings and caveats: Totalled public TCR beta family frequency picked out people who carried CMV plus the relevant HLA. Dominant in the ex vivo response were TCR beta clonotypes restricted by HLA-C and specific for CMV.

The TCR sequence derives from a human donor in good health (CMV status not recorded). Some clones in this sample may be carry-over from other donors' samples. The sequenced sample was cultured PBMCs, obtained from culture after CMV antigen stimulation. This chain joins TRBV6-2 or TRBV6-3 and TRBJ1-5; 8 nucleotides align to TRBD1. The CDR3 region has the DNA TGTGCCAGCACCAGGACAGGGAGTGCCCAGCATTTT. It specifies CASTRTGSAQHF.